The clone carrying this TCR beta chain showed up many times. The antigen is not known. Out of over 7.5 ml of fresh peripheral blood came the PBMCs. Authors of the study amplified TCR beta CDR3 regions from RNA transcripts. With the HTBI primer set, the TCR CDR3 went through a first round of RT-PCR. TCRdb re-called the multiplex PCR reads through MiXCR, storing one row per CDR3 protein. The data show about 640,000 distinct CDR3 sequences, with roughly 20% seen just once and approximately 30% held by the top ten. The data were obtained in a study of T cells in Graves' hyperthyroidism and ophthalmopathy. Across the study: Peripheral blood samples were taken at initial diagnosis, prior to any treatment. Overall study findings and caveats: Peripheral blood also featured most of the thyroid clonotypes expanded above 0.001.

V lost 1 base to trimming and J lost 6 bases; unmatched junction nucleotides: 7. This CDR3 is 16 amino acids long. Looked up from germline, CDR1 is DFQATT and CDR2 is SNEGSKA (reference sequence). This chain links TRBV20-1 with TRBJ2-3; 13 nucleotides align to TRBD2. Source material: blood. This receptor was taken from a man aged 30 to 39 with Graves' ophthalmopathy. The CDR3 loop is CSARVLLAGGTDTQYF. The CDR3 DNA is TGCAGTGCTAGAGTTCTACTAGCGGGAGGGACCGATACGCAGTATTTT.